Listed below are T cell receptor beta chains from one sample, sequenced in a study of blood T cell repertoires in COVID-19. The protocol was immunoSEQ multiplex PCR, while the TCRdb copy is restricted to in-frame clones and leaves out a portion. The sample gives some 48,000 clones, 89% of which show up once; 25% to 35% is in the top ten. Sequenced: peripheral blood. Every receptor here comes from a woman older than 75 with acute or convalescent COVID-19. The CDR3 runs from the conserved cysteine through the conserved F or W. A D gene is named only where the DNA matches it firmly. Rows may omit the clone size; those that give it use once, few, many or a size class.

size: -
J: TRBJ2-6
length: 18
V: TRBV4-2
D: -
CDR3: CASSQDWGVSSGANVLTF
DNA: TGTGCCAGCAGCCAAGATTGGGGGGTCAGCTCTGGGGCCAACGTCCTGACTTTC

size: few
J: TRBJ1-2
length: 15
V: TRBV3-1/TRBV3-2
D: -
CDR3: CASSQDQRQHYGYTF
DNA: TGTGCCAGCAGCCAAGATCAAAGACAGCACTATGGCTACACCTTC

size: few
J: TRBJ1-5
length: 15
V: TRBV2
D: TRBD1
CDR3: CASRGTGGRDQPQHF
DNA: TGTGCCAGCAGGGGCACAGGGGGTCGGGATCAGCCCCAGCATTTT

size: -
J: TRBJ2-3
length: 14
V: TRBV5-1
D: -
CDR3: CASSLRAGSDTQYF
DNA: TGCGCCAGCAGCTTGCGGGCGGGGTCAGATACGCAGTATTTT

size: -
J: TRBJ2-6
length: 17
V: TRBV19
D: -
CDR3: CASSISIQNSGANVLTF
DNA: TGTGCCAGTAGTATATCCATCCAGAACTCTGGGGCCAACGTCCTGACTTTC

size: -
J: TRBJ1-3
length: 13
V: TRBV28
D: -
CDR3: CASSQARGNTIYF
DNA: TGTGCCAGCAGTCAGGCCCGTGGAAACACCATATATTTT

size: -
J: TRBJ2-3
length: 12
V: TRBV18
D: -
CDR3: CASSTGADTQYF
DNA: TGTGCCAGCTCAACAGGAGCGGATACGCAGTATTTT

size: -
J: TRBJ1-2
length: 13
V: TRBV21-1
D: -
CDR3: CASLGGGVRGYTF
DNA: TGTGCCAGCCTGGGGGGGGGCGTCCGCGGCTACACCTTC

size: once
J: TRBJ2-2
length: 15
V: TRBV6-5
D: TRBD1
CDR3: CASRQGQGRTGELFF
DNA: TGTGCCAGCAGACAGGGACAGGGGAGGACCGGGGAGCTGTTTTTT

size: -
J: TRBJ1-2
length: 14
V: TRBV19
D: -
CDR3: CASTGGAPNYGYTF
DNA: TGTGCTAGTACGGGGGGAGCTCCGAATTATGGCTACACCTTC

size: -
J: TRBJ1-1
length: 13
V: TRBV24-1
D: TRBD1
CDR3: CATSDRVNTEAFF
DNA: TGTGCCACCAGCGACAGGGTTAACACTGAAGCTTTCTTT

size: once
J: TRBJ2-7
length: 14
V: TRBV2
D: TRBD1
CDR3: CASRLQGASTEQYF
DNA: TGTGCCAGCAGGCTCCAGGGGGCGTCGACCGAGCAGTACTTC

size: -
J: TRBJ2-2
length: 15
V: TRBV10-3
D: TRBD2
CDR3: CAISGTSGGTGELFF
DNA: TGTGCCATCAGCGGTACTAGCGGGGGGACCGGGGAGCTGTTTTTT

size: -
J: TRBJ1-2
length: 12
V: TRBV3-1/TRBV3-2
D: -
CDR3: CASSQEYVGYTF
DNA: TGTGCCAGCAGCCAAGAATATGTTGGCTACACCTTC

size: -
J: TRBJ1-5
length: 16
V: TRBV5-6
D: -
CDR3: CASSLSGVVGNQPQHF
DNA: TGTGCCAGCAGCTTGTCGGGGGTTGTGGGCAATCAGCCCCAGCATTTT

size: -
J: TRBJ2-2
length: 17
V: TRBV6-2/TRBV6-3
D: -
CDR3: CASSPYRGSANTGELFF
DNA: TGTGCCAGCAGCCCTTACAGAGGGAGTGCGAACACCGGGGAGCTGTTTTTT

size: -
J: TRBJ2-7
length: 12
V: TRBV29-1
D: -
CDR3: CSAEWRTYEQYF
DNA: TGCAGCGCTGAATGGAGAACCTACGAGCAGTACTTC

size: -
J: TRBJ2-5
length: 15
V: TRBV18
D: -
CDR3: CASSRGQPRSETQYF
DNA: TGTGCCAGCTCACGTGGACAGCCAAGGTCGGAGACCCAGTACTTC

size: -
J: TRBJ2-3
length: 15
V: TRBV5-1
D: TRBD2
CDR3: CASSPEGSGGDTQYF
DNA: TGCGCCAGCAGCCCGGAGGGTAGCGGGGGGGATACGCAGTATTTT

size: -
J: TRBJ1-2
length: 13
V: TRBV6-5
D: TRBD1
CDR3: CASSTGDAYGYTF
DNA: TGTGCCAGCAGCACAGGGGACGCCTATGGCTACACCTTC

size: -
J: TRBJ2-7
length: 13
V: TRBV19
D: -
CDR3: CASTHTQGHEQYF
DNA: TGTGCCAGTACTCACACTCAGGGCCACGAGCAGTACTTC

size: few
J: TRBJ1-2
length: 13
V: TRBV12-3/TRBV12-4
D: TRBD1
CDR3: CASSSTGGYGYTF
DNA: TGTGCCAGCAGTTCTACAGGGGGGTATGGCTACACCTTC

size: -
J: TRBJ1-1
length: 14
V: TRBV19
D: -
CDR3: CASSMQATTREAFF
DNA: TGTGCCAGTAGTATGCAGGCGACAACCCGAGAGGCTTTCTTT

size: -
J: TRBJ2-1
length: 12
V: TRBV5-6
D: -
CDR3: CASSYTGGEQFF
DNA: TGTGCCAGCAGCTACACCGGGGGTGAGCAGTTCTTC

size: few
J: TRBJ2-3
length: 14
V: TRBV18
D: TRBD2
CDR3: CATSAQRGMDTQYF
DNA: TGTGCCACCTCGGCCCAGCGGGGTATGGATACGCAGTATTTT

size: once
J: TRBJ1-4
length: 14
V: TRBV7-8
D: TRBD1
CDR3: CASSRGGSWEKLFF
DNA: TGTGCCAGCAGCCGAGGGGGCTCGTGGGAAAAACTGTTTTTT

size: -
J: TRBJ2-2
length: 14
V: TRBV3-1/TRBV3-2
D: -
CDR3: CASSLDWNTGELFF
DNA: TGTGCCAGCAGCCTCGACTGGAACACCGGGGAGCTGTTTTTT

size: -
J: TRBJ1-2
length: 14
V: TRBV30
D: TRBD1
CDR3: CAWGRGQGTYGYTF
DNA: TGTGCCTGGGGGAGAGGACAGGGGACCTATGGCTACACCTTC

size: -
J: TRBJ2-1
length: 16
V: TRBV4-1
D: TRBD2
CDR3: CASSHPSGGGYNEQFF
DNA: TGCGCCAGCAGCCATCCGAGCGGGGGGGGCTACAATGAGCAGTTCTTC

size: -
J: TRBJ1-5
length: 15
V: TRBV19
D: TRBD1
CDR3: CASNLGQGNVQPQHF
DNA: TGTGCCAGTAACCTAGGACAGGGCAACGTTCAGCCCCAGCATTTT

size: -
J: TRBJ2-7
length: 13
V: TRBV27
D: -
CDR3: CASSFEGGYEQYF
DNA: TGTGCCAGCAGTTTCGAGGGGGGGTACGAGCAGTACTTC

size: -
J: TRBJ1-4
length: 15
V: TRBV19
D: -
CDR3: CASSIRGLTNEKLFF
DNA: TGTGCCAGTAGTATTAGGGGACTCACTAATGAAAAACTGTTTTTT

size: -
J: TRBJ2-1
length: 15
V: TRBV5-1
D: TRBD2
CDR3: CASSPRAGADNEQFF
DNA: TGCGCCAGCAGCCCGCGAGCGGGGGCAGACAATGAGCAGTTCTTC

size: once
J: TRBJ2-1
length: 14
V: TRBV19
D: TRBD2
CDR3: CASSLAGGYNEQFF
DNA: TGTGCCAGTAGTCTAGCGGGGGGATACAATGAGCAGTTCTTC

size: -
J: TRBJ2-3
length: 16
V: TRBV5-4
D: TRBD2
CDR3: CASSRIAGTSTDTQYF
DNA: TGTGCCAGCAGTCGGATAGCGGGGACTAGCACAGATACGCAGTATTTT

size: -
J: TRBJ1-1
length: 13
V: TRBV12-3/TRBV12-4
D: -
CDR3: CASSVRRNTEAFF
DNA: TGTGCCAGCAGTGTACGGAGGAACACTGAAGCTTTCTTT

size: -
J: TRBJ2-3
length: 12
V: TRBV29-1
D: TRBD2
CDR3: CSKRGDTDTQYF
DNA: TGCAGCAAGCGGGGCGACACAGATACGCAGTATTTT

size: -
J: TRBJ1-2
length: 13
V: TRBV29-1
D: TRBD1
CDR3: CSVRDRENYGYTF
DNA: TGCAGCGTCAGGGACAGGGAAAACTATGGCTACACCTTC

size: once
J: TRBJ1-1
length: 11
V: TRBV30
D: -
CDR3: CAWTKNTEAFF
DNA: TGTGCCTGGACCAAGAACACTGAAGCTTTCTTT

size: -
J: TRBJ2-3
length: 13
V: TRBV2
D: -
CDR3: CASGSSNTDTQYF
DNA: TGTGCCAGTGGTTCTAGCAACACAGATACGCAGTATTTT

size: -
J: TRBJ1-1
length: 14
V: TRBV11-3
D: -
CDR3: CASSLKGEGTEAFF
DNA: TGTGCCAGCAGCTTAAAAGGGGAAGGCACTGAAGCTTTCTTT

size: -
J: TRBJ2-3
length: 13
V: TRBV7-2
D: -
CDR3: CASSFVRTDTQYF
DNA: TGTGCCAGCAGCTTTGTTCGGACTGATACGCAGTATTTT

size: -
J: TRBJ2-7
length: 14
V: TRBV3-1/TRBV3-2
D: -
CDR3: CASSQVQASYEQYF
DNA: TGTGCCAGCAGCCAAGTACAGGCCTCCTACGAGCAGTACTTC

size: -
J: TRBJ1-5
length: 19
V: TRBV11-3
D: TRBD1
CDR3: CASSLPRQGLRNSNQPQHF
DNA: TGTGCCAGCAGCTTACCCAGACAGGGGTTGCGAAATAGCAATCAGCCCCAGCATTTT

size: -
J: TRBJ2-2
length: 16
V: TRBV4-1
D: TRBD2
CDR3: CASSHPGGPNTGELFF
DNA: TGCGCCAGCAGCCATCCGGGAGGTCCGAACACCGGGGAGCTGTTTTTT

size: -
J: TRBJ2-2
length: 16
V: TRBV11-1
D: -
CDR3: CASSLARQSNTGELFF
DNA: TGTGCCAGCAGCTTAGCCAGGCAGTCGAACACCGGGGAGCTGTTTTTT